A selection of T cell receptor beta chains follows, all from one sample in a study of T cell responses to AZD1222 COVID-19 vaccine. Using immunoSEQ multiplex PCR, the repertoire was profiled, and TCRdb retains in-frame clones only, with some absent. The data show around 170,000 clones, about nine tenths seen once. Sequencing was performed on peripheral blood, taken on day 0 of AZD1222 vaccination. Receptor source: an adult in good health. Both conserved end residues are part of each CDR3. The order of the fields is V gene, clone size, J gene, CDR3 protein. Not all rows give a size; the values are once, few, many and, for expanded clones, a class.

v_gene: TRBV5-6
abundance: .
j_gene: TRBJ2-2
CDR3aa: CASSLGDTGELFF

v_gene: TRBV12-3/TRBV12-4
abundance: .
j_gene: TRBJ2-7
CDR3aa: CASRRGSGSEQYF

v_gene: TRBV29-1
abundance: .
j_gene: TRBJ2-5
CDR3aa: CSVVARGAQETQYF

v_gene: TRBV6-5
abundance: .
j_gene: TRBJ2-7
CDR3aa: CASSKTGEQYF

v_gene: TRBV10-3
abundance: .
j_gene: TRBJ2-5
CDR3aa: CAISDPGLFLRETQYF

v_gene: TRBV6-2/TRBV6-3
abundance: .
j_gene: TRBJ2-5
CDR3aa: CASTPRVAGRRTSGLYQETQYF

v_gene: TRBV6-5
abundance: .
j_gene: TRBJ2-7
CDR3aa: CASSSPGQGYEQYF

v_gene: TRBV14
abundance: .
j_gene: TRBJ2-1
CDR3aa: CASSQDPPGRGEQFF

v_gene: TRBV18
abundance: once
j_gene: TRBJ1-4
CDR3aa: CASSFAREVSEKLFF

v_gene: TRBV2
abundance: .
j_gene: TRBJ2-7
CDR3aa: CASSDWTRSYEQYF

v_gene: TRBV9
abundance: .
j_gene: TRBJ1-1
CDR3aa: CASNPAGMNTEAFF

v_gene: TRBV7-8
abundance: .
j_gene: TRBJ1-1
CDR3aa: CASSLKLGMNTEAFF

v_gene: TRBV18
abundance: .
j_gene: TRBJ1-2
CDR3aa: CASSPPSRGQKGYTF

v_gene: TRBV7-7
abundance: once
j_gene: TRBJ2-5
CDR3aa: CASSFGTSVTQYF

v_gene: TRBV7-9
abundance: .
j_gene: TRBJ2-7
CDR3aa: CASSQLGGAYEQYF

v_gene: TRBV3-1/TRBV3-2
abundance: .
j_gene: TRBJ1-1
CDR3aa: CASSQLQGSREAFF

v_gene: TRBV27
abundance: .
j_gene: TRBJ1-2
CDR3aa: CASSLLGTDYGYTF

v_gene: TRBV14
abundance: .
j_gene: TRBJ1-2
CDR3aa: CASSQSGALFYGYTF

v_gene: TRBV28
abundance: .
j_gene: TRBJ2-7
CDR3aa: CASSLGQGQYF

v_gene: TRBV11-1
abundance: .
j_gene: TRBJ1-4
CDR3aa: CASSRTEGNEKLFF